This is a list of T cell receptor beta chains from one sample in a study of blood T cell repertoires in COVID-19. Produced via immunoSEQ multiplex PCR; TCRdb's table is partial and in-frame only. The table has 40,000 to 45,000 clones, 80% to 90% seen once. Input material: peripheral blood. The receptors were gathered from a man in his forties with COVID-19, enrolled during active disease. The CDR3 runs from the conserved cysteine through the conserved F or W. The D gene is left open where the match is weak.

TRBD2	TRBV5-3	CARSSQTSGALQETQYF
-	TRBV19	CASSIEPREAEAYGYTF
-	TRBV29-1	CSVREETQYF
-	TRBV5-6	CASSPGGIGETQYF
-	TRBV10-3	CAISESKGHLYGYTF
-	TRBV28	CASSLLDSGVLNGYTF
-	TRBV6-5	CASQRQGPNQPQHF
-	TRBV29-1	CSVFEISNYGYTF
TRBD1	TRBV5-6	CASSLEGAGRSTGELFF
-	TRBV3-1/TRBV3-2	CASSQGGRGNSPLHF
-	TRBV5-8	CASSRTLANEQFF
TRBD1	TRBV3-1/TRBV3-2	CASSQDLWKQGWPPDTQYF
-	TRBV27	CASSLRGGTEAFF
TRBD1	TRBV9	CASSLPRGHQGGYTF
TRBD1	TRBV28	CASRLQGARITEAFF
-	TRBV27	CASSFLGKGNQPQHF
-	TRBV14	CASSQDRTQGLYGYTF
-	TRBV4-2	CASSLRQASYYGYTF
TRBD2	TRBV18	CASSPNLAGRREQYF
-	TRBV9	CASSDGQQETQYF
TRBD2	TRBV7-8	CASSSQRRGLAATGELFF
TRBD1	TRBV5-1	CASSSVLGTGEDSPLHF
-	TRBV3-1/TRBV3-2	CASSQEQLAKNIQYF
TRBD1	TRBV27	CASRRQGGRGSYEQYF
TRBD1	TRBV29-1	CSVSTGQGSNQPQHF
-	TRBV6-5	CASSSVLQGNTEAFF
TRBD1	TRBV6-5	CASSSGTGGWTEAFF
TRBD1	TRBV11-1	CASSKQGASSTEAFF
-	TRBV7-9	CASSLARREESYGYTF
-	TRBV29-1	CSVAAREPEQYF
TRBD1	TRBV28	CASSPPPTGGTEAFF
TRBD2	TRBV5-1	CASSGLAGAGDTQYF
TRBD1	TRBV4-1	CASSQVTGPYEQYF
TRBD1	TRBV6-5	CASSRQGMSEQYF
-	TRBV25-1	CASSVTGSNSPLHF
TRBD1	TRBV27	CASSLSGQGARFTEAFF
TRBD1	TRBV20-1	CSASRQGWGYTF
TRBD2	TRBV2	CASSTGLEAQYF
-	TRBV7-9	CASSLPGRIGGGKNIQYF
-	TRBV11-3	CASSLDPRQGGPYEQYF